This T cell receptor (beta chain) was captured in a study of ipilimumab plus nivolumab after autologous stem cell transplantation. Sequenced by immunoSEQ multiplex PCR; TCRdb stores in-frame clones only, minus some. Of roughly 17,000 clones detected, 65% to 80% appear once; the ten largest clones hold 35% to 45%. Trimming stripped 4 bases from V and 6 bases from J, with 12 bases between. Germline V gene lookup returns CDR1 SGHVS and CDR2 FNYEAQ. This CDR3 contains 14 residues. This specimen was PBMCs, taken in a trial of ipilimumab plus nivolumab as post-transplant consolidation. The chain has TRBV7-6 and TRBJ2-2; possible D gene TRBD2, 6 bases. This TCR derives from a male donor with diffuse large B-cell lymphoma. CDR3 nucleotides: TGTGCCAGCAGCTCGATAGCGGCTCCCGGGGAGCTGTTTTTT. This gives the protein CASSSIAAPGELFF.